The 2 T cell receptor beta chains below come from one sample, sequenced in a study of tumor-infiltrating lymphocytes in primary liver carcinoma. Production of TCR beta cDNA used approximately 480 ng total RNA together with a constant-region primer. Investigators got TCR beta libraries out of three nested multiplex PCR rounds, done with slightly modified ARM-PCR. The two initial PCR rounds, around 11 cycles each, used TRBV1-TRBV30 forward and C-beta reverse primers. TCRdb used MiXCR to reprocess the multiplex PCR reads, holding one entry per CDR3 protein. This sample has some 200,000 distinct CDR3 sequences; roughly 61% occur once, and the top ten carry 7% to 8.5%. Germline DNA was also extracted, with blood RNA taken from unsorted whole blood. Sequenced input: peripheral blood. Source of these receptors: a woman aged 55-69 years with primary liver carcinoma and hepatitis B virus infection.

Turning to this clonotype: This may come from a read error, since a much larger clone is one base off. The CDR3, as DNA: TGCGCCAGCAGCTTGTTGGAGGGAGCCGTCCCAGATACGCAGTATTTT. Its translation is CASSLLEGAVPDTQYF. The V and J genes are TRBV5-1 and TRBJ2-3; D might be TRBD2 (6 bases). In germline, CDR1 is SGHRS, CDR2 YFSETQ. CDR3 size: 16 residues. V was pared by 1 base and J by 4 bases, with 16 bases between.

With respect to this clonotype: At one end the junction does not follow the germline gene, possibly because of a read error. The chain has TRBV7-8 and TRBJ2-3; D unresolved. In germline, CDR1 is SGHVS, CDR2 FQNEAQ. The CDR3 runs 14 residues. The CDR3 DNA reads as TGTGCCAGCAGCTTCGTTAGCAGCACAGATACGCACTATTTT. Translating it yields CASSFVSSTDTHYF.